The rows below give T cell receptor beta chains drawn from one sample of a study of blood T cells in healthy people across ages. TCRdb called the 5' RACE reads again in MiXCR, with one record for every CDR3 protein. The sample lists some 790,000 distinct CDR3 sequences; about 28% were seen once. The sequenced sample was blood. The origin of the receptors is a woman of 80 years or more in good health. The CDR3 runs from the conserved cysteine through the conserved F or W. Fields, in order: V gene, CDR3 protein.

>TRBV7-9
CASSFPGETEAFF
>TRBV6-5
CASRPPLGGGDVAFF
>TRBV7-2
CASSRDTRYGYTF
>TRBV28
CASSSPGRGCYEQYF
>TRBV7-2
CASSLPRQGAYGYTF
>TRBV15
CATSRDTGGYEQYF
>TRBV7-2
CASSQRPTANTGELFF
>TRBV27
CASSPTSSIGYTF
>TRBV6-6
CASSYELQGANEQYF
>TRBV20-1
CSAAGQGTDTQYF
>TRBV5-5
CASSLYGVTEAFF
>TRBV4-1
CASSHAKLAGSSYEQYF
>TRBV7-2
CASSLRDLRGYTF
>TRBV7-2
CASSIGLAGLNEQYF
>TRBV28
CASSSGGGLYGYTF
>TRBV27
CASSYPTENSPLHF
>TRBV2
CAARTSGTSTDAQYF
>TRBV7-2
CASSLKRYNSPLHF
>TRBV6-2/TRBV6-3
CASRAPSVNLYGYTF
>TRBV11-2
CASSSRRTYDHEQFF
>TRBV29-1
CSARRDPGEKLFF
>TRBV20-1
CSASYRADGQPQHF
>TRBV7-2
CASSLTSSGGRNEQFF
>TRBV20-1
CSATGIADSYEQYF
>TRBV7-2
CASSFSGGARNEQFF
>TRBV12-3/TRBV12-4
CASSLRQGTDVQYF
>TRBV12-3/TRBV12-4
CASSLVLTGTGTEAFF